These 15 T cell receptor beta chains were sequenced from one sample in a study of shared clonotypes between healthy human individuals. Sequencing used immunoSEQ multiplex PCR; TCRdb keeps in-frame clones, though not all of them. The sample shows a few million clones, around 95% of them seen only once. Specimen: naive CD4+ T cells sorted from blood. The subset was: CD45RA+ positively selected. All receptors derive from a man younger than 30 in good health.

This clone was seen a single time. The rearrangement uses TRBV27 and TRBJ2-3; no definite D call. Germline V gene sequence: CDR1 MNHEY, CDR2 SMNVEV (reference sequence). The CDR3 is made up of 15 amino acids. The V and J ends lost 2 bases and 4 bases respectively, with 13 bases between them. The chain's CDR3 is CASSLRVAHPDTQYF. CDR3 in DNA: TGTGCCAGCAGTTTAAGGGTGGCCCACCCAGATACGCAGTATTTT.

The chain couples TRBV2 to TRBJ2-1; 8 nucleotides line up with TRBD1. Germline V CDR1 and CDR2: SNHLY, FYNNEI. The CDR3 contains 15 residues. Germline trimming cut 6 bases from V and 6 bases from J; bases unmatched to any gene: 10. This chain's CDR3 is CASREDRASSNEQFF. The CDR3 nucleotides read TGTGCCAGCAGGGAGGACAGGGCCTCTTCCAATGAGCAGTTCTTC.

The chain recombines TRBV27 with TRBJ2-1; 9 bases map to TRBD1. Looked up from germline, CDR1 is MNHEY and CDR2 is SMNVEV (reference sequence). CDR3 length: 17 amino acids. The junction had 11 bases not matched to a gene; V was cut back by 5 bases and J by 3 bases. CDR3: CASSRKQGALIYNEQFF. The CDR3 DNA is TGTGCCAGCAGTCGGAAACAGGGGGCGCTAATCTACAATGAGCAGTTCTTC.

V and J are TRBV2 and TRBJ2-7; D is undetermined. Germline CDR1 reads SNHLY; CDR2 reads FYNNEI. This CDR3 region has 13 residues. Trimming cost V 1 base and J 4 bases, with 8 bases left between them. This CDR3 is CASSEVPQYEQYF. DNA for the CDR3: TGTGCCAGCAGTGAAGTTCCGCAGTACGAGCAGTACTTC.

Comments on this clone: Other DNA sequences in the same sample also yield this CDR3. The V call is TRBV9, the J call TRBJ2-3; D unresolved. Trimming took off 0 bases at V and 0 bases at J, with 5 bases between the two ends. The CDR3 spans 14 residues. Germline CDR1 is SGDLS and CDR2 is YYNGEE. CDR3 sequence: CASSVAGSTDTQYF. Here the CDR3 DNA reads TGTGCCAGCAGCGTAGCAGGAAGCACAGATACGCAGTATTTT. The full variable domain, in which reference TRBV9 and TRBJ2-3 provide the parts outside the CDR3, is DSGVTQTPKHLITATGQRVTLRCSPRSGDLSVYWYQQSLDQGLQFLIQYYNGEERAKGNILERFSAQQFPDLHSELNLSSLELGDSALYFCASSVAGSTDTQYFGPGTRLTVL.

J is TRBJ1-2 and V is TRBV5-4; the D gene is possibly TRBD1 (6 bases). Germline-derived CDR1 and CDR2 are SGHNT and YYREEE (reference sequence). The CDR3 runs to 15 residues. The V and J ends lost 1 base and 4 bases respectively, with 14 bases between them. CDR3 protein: CASSLPPQGAYGYTF. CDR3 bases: TGTGCCAGCAGCTTGCCCCCACAGGGAGCCTATGGCTACACCTTC.

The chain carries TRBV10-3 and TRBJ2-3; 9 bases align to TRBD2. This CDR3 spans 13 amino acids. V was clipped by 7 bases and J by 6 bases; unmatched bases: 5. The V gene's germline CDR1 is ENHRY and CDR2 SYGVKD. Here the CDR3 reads CAINPSGMDTQYF. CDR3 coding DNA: TGTGCCATCAATCCTAGCGGGATGGATACGCAGTATTTT.

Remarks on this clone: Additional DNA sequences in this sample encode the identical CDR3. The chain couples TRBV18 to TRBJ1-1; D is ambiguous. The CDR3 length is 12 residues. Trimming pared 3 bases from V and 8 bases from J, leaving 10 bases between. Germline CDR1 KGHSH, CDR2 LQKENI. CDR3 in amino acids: CASSPRPAEAFF. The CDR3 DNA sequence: TGTGCCAGCTCACCCCGGCCGGCCGAAGCTTTCTTT.

Here the CDR3 DNA reads TGTGCCAGCACCAGGGGACAGGGGGAAGGGGAGCTGTTTTTT. It is translated as CASTRGQGEGELFF. The rearrangement links TRBV9 to TRBJ2-2, with 11 bases aligning to TRBD1. With V trimmed by 6 bases and J by 8 bases, 6 bases remained unmatched. This CDR3 region has 14 residues. Germline loops: CDR1 SGDLS, CDR2 YYNGEE.

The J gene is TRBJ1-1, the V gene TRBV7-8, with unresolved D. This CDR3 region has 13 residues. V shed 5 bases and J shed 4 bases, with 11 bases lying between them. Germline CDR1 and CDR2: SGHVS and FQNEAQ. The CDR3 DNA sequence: TGTGCCAGCAGCGATAGGGTGTTCACTGAAGCTTTCTTT. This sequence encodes CASSDRVFTEAFF.

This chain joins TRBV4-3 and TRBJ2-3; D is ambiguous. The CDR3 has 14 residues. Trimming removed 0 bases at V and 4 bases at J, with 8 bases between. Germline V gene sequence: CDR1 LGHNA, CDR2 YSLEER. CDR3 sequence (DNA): TGCGCCAGCAGCCAAGAAGGAGTAGCAGATACGCAGTATTTT. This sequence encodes CASSQEGVADTQYF.

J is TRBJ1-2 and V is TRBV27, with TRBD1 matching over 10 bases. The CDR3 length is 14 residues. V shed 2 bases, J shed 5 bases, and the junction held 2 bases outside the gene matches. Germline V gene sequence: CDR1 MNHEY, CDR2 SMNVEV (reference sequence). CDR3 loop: CASSLAGQGYGYTF. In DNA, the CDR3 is TGTGCCAGCAGTTTAGCGGGACAGGGGTATGGCTACACCTTC.

CDR3 in DNA: TGTGCCAGCAGCCGGACAGGGGGTGGGGAAGAAAAACTGTTTTTT. This gives the protein CASSRTGGGEEKLFF. The J gene is TRBJ1-4, the V gene TRBV11-2, with 10 positions matching TRBD1. Germline V gene sequence: CDR1 SGHAT, CDR2 FQNNGV. This CDR3 contains 15 residues. V shed 5 bases, J shed 8 bases, and the junction held 8 bases outside the gene matches.

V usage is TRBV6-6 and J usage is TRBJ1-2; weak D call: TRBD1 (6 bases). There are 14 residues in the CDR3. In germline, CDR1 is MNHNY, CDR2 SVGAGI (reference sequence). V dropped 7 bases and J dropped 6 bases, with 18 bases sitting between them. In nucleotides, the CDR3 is TGTGCCAGCATTCGAGGCGGGGGGGCGAATGGCTACACCTTC. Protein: CASIRGGGANGYTF.

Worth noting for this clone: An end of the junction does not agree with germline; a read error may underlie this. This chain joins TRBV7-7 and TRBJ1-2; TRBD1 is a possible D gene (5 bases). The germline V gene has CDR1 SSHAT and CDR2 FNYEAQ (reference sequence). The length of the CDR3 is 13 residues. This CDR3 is CASSLVRACGYTF. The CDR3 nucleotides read TGTGCTAGCAGCTTAGTCAGGGCTTGCGGCTACACCTTC.